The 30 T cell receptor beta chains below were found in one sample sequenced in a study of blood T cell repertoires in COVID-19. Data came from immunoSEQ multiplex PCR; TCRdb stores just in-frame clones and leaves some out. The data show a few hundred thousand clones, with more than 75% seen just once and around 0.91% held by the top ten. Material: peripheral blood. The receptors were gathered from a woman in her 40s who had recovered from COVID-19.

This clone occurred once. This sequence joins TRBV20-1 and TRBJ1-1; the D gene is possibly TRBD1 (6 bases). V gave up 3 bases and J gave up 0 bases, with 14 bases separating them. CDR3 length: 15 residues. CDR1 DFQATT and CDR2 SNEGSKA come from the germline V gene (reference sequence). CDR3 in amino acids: CSASGGHHVNTEAFF. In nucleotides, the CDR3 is TGCAGTGCTAGTGGGGGACACCATGTGAACACTGAAGCTTTCTTT.

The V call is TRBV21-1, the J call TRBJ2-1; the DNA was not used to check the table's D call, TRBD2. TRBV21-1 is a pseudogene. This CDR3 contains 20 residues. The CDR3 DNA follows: TGTGCCAGCAGCAAAGGAATCGGGACTAGCGGGAGGGGTCCCTACAATGAGCAGTTCTTC. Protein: CASSKGIGTSGRGPYNEQFF.

The CDR3 here is CASSVALGETQYF. CDR3 nucleotide sequence: TGTGCCAGCAGCGTAGCTTTGGGAGAGACCCAGTACTTC. This chain joins TRBV5-6 and TRBJ2-5; no clear D gene. The CDR3 runs 13 residues. Trimming shortened V by 4 bases and J by 4 bases, and 11 bases separated the two germline ends. Germline assignment: CDR1 SGHDT and CDR2 YYEEEE.

CDR3 sequence reads: CASSPYPPAGSYEQYF. DNA of the CDR3: TGTGCCAGCAGTCCTTACCCCCCAGCGGGCTCCTACGAGCAGTACTTC. The chain recombines TRBV6-6 with TRBJ2-7; D possibly corresponds to TRBD2 (6 bases). The CDR3 runs to 16 residues. CDR1 and CDR2 from the germline V gene are MNHNY and SVGAGI (reference sequence). Trimming took off 5 bases at V and 0 bases at J, with 17 bases between the two ends.

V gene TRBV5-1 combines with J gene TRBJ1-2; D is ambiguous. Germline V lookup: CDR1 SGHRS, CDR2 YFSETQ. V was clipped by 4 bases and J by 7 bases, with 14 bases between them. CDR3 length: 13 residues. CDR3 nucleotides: TGCGCCAGCAGCCCCCCTGAGGTGGGTGGCTACACCTTC. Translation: CASSPPEVGGYTF.

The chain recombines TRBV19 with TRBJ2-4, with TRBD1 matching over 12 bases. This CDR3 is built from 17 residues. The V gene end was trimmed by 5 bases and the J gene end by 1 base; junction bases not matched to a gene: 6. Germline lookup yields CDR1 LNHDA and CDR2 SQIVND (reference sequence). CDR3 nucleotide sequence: TGTGCCAGTAGTTCCCCGGGACAGGGGGCTGCCAAAAACATTCAGTACTTC. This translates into CASSSPGQGAAKNIQYF.

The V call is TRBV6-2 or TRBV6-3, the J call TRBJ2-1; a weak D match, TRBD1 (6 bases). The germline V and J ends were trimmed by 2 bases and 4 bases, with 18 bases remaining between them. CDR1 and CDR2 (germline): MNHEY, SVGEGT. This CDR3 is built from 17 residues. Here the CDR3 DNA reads TGTGCCAGCAGTTACACCTACCGGGACACCTCTTACAATGAGCAGTTCTTC. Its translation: CASSYTYRDTSYNEQFF.

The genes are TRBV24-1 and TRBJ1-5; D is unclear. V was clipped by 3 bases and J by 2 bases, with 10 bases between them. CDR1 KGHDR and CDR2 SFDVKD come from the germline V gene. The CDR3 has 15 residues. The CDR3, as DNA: TGTGCCACCAGTGATGCCTCCATAGGCAATCAGCCCCAGCATTTT. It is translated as CATSDASIGNQPQHF.

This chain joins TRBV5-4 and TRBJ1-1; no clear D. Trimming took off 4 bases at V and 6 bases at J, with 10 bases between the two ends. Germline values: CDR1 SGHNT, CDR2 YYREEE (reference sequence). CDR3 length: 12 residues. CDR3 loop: CASSAGEAEAFF. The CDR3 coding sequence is TGTGCCAGCAGCGCCGGCGAGGCTGAAGCTTTCTTT.

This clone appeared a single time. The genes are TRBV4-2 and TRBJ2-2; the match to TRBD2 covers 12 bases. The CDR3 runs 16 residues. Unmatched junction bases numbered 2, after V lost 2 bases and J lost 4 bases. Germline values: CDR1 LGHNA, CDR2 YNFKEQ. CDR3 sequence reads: CASSQPSGRVTGELFF. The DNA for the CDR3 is TGTGCCAGCAGCCAACCTAGCGGGAGGGTCACCGGGGAGCTGTTTTTT.

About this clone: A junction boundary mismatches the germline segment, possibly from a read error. The CDR3 DNA reads as TGTGCTAGCAGCTCGGGACAGGTCACCGGGGAGCTGTTTTTT. Protein product: CASSSGQVTGELFF. This chain links TRBV7-7 with TRBJ2-2; 8 positions match TRBD1. The CDR3 length is 14 residues. Germline V CDR1 and CDR2: SSHAT, FNYEAQ (reference sequence).

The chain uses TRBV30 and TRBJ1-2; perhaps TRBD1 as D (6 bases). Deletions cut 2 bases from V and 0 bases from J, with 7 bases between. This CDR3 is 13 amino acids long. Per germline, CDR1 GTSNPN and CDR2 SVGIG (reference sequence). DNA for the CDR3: TGTGCCTGGAGTAGGACAGCTAACTATGGCTACACCTTC. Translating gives CAWSRTANYGYTF.

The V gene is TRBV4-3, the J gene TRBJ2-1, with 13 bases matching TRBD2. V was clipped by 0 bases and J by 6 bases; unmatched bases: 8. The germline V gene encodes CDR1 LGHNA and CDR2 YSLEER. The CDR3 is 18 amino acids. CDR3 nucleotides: TGCGCCAGCAGCCAAGATCGGCCGACTAGCGGGAGGCTCAATGAGCAGTTCTTC. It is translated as CASSQDRPTSGRLNEQFF.

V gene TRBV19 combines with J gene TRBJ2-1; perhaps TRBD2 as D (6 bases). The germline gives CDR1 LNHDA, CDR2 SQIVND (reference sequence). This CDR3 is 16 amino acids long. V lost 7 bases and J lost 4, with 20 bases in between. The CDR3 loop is CASTHSGGGAYNEQFF. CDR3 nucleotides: TGTGCCAGTACCCATAGCGGCGGAGGGGCATACAATGAGCAGTTCTTC.

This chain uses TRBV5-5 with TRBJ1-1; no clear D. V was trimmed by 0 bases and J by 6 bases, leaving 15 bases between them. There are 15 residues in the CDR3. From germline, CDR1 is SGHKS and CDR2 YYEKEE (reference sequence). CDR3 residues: CASSLAGVARPEAFF. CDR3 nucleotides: TGTGCCAGCAGCTTGGCCGGGGTAGCGCGACCTGAAGCTTTCTTT.

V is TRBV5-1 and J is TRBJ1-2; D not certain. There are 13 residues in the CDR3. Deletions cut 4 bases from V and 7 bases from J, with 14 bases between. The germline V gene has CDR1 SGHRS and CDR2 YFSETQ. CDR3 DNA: TGCGCCAGCAGCCCCTCGGGTGAGGTTGGCTACACCTTC. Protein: CASSPSGEVGYTF.

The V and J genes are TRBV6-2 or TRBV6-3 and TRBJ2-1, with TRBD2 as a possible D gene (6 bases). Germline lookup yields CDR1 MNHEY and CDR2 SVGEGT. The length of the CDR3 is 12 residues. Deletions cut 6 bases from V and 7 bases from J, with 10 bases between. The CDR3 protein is CASSPLANEQFF. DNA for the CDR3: TGTGCCAGCAGCCCCCTAGCGAATGAGCAGTTCTTC.

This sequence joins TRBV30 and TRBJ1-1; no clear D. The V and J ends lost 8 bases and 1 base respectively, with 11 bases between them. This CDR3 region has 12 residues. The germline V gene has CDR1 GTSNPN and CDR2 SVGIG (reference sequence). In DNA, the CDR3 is TGTGCCGCTAAATACAGGAACACTGAAGCTTTCTTT. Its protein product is CAAKYRNTEAFF.

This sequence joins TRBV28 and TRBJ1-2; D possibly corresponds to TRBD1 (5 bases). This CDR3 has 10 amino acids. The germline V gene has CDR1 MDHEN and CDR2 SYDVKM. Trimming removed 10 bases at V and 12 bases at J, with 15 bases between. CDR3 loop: CATGGEKNTF. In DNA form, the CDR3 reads TGTGCCACCGGGGGGGAAAAAAACACCTTC.

CDR3 in amino acids: CASRGLAGGPGTGELFF. The CDR3 nucleotides read TGTGCCAGCAGGGGACTAGCGGGAGGGCCGGGGACCGGGGAGCTGTTTTTT. The chain couples TRBV3-1 (or the pseudogene TRBV3-2) to TRBJ2-2; 16 nucleotides line up with TRBD2. The CDR3 consists of 17 residues. CDR1 is LGHDT and CDR2 is YNNKEL in the germline V gene (reference sequence). The V segment lost 6 bases and the J segment 5 bases; nucleotides outside the gene matches: 6.

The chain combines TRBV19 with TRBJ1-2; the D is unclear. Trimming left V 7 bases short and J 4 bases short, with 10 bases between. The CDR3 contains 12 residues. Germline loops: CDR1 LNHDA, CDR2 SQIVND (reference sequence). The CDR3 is CASNRESYGYTF. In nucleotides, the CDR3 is TGTGCCAGTAATCGGGAATCCTATGGCTACACCTTC. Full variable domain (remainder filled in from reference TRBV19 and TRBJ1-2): DGGITQSPKYLFRKEGQNVTLSCEQNLNHDAMYWYRQDPGQGLRLIYYSQIVNDFQKGDIAEGYSVSREKKESFPLTVTSAQKNPTAFYLCASNRESYGYTFGSGTRLTVV.

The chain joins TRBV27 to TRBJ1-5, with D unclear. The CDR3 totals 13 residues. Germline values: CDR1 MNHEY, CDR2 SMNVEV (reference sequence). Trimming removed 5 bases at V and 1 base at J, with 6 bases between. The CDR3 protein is CASSIRSNQPQHF. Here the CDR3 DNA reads TGTGCCAGCAGTATCCGGAGCAATCAGCCCCAGCATTTT.

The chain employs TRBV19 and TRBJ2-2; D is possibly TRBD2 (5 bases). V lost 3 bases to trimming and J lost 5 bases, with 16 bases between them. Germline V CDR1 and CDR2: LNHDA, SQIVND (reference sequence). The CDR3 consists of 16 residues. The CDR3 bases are TGTGCCAGTAGTATTCGGGCGCGGCCGGGGACCGGGGAGCTGTTTTTT. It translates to CASSIRARPGTGELFF.

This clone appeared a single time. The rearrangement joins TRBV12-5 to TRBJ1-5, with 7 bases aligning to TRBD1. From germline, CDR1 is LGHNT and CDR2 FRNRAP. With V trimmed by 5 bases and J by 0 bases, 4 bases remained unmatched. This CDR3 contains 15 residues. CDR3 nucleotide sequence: TGTGCTAGTGGTACAGGACAGGCTAGCAATCAGCCCCAGCATTTT. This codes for CASGTGQASNQPQHF.

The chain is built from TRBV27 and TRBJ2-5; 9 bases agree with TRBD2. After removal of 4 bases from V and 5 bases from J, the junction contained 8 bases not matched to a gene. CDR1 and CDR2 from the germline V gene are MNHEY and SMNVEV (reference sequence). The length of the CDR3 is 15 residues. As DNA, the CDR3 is TGTGCCAGCAGTTCTGGCGGGAGGGCCGGGGAGACCCAGTACTTC. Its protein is CASSSGGRAGETQYF.

The CDR3 here is CASSDYYLNTGELFF. CDR3 nucleotide sequence: TGTGCCAGCAGTGATTACTACCTCAACACCGGGGAGCTGTTTTTT. The chain employs TRBV2 and TRBJ2-2, with D unclear. The CDR3 extends over 15 amino acids. V dropped 3 bases and J dropped 2 bases, with 10 bases sitting between them. Germline V lookup: CDR1 SNHLY, CDR2 FYNNEI. The variable domain in full, with the rest retrieved from reference TRBV2 and TRBJ2-2, is EPEVTQTPSHQVTQMGQEVILRCVPISNHLYFYWYRQILGQKVEFLVSFYNNEISEKSEIFDDQFSVERPDGSNFTLKIRSTKLEDSAMYFCASSDYYLNTGELFFGEGSRLTVL.

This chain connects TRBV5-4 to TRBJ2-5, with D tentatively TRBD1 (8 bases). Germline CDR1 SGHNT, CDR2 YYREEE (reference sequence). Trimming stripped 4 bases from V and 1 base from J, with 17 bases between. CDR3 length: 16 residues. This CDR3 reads CASSPGGQVIQETQYF. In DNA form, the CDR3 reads TGTGCCAGCAGCCCGGGGGGACAGGTCATCCAAGAGACCCAGTACTTC.

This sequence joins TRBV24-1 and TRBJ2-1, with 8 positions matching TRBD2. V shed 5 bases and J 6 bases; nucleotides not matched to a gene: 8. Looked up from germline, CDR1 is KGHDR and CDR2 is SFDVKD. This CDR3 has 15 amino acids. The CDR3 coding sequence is TGTGCCACCAGTGCCTGGGCGGGAGGACCCAATGAGCAGTTCTTC. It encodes CATSAWAGGPNEQFF.

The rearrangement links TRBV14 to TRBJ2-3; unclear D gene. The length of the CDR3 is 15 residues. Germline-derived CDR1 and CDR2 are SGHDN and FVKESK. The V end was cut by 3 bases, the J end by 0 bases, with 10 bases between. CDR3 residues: CASSQGSYSTDTQYF. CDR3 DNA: TGTGCCAGCAGCCAGGGCAGTTATAGCACAGATACGCAGTATTTT. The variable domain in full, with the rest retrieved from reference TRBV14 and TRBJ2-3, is EAGVTQFPSHSVIEKGQTVTLRCDPISGHDNLYWYRRVMGKEIKFLLHFVKESKQDESGMPNNRFLAERTGGTYSTLKVQPAELEDSGVYFCASSQGSYSTDTQYFGPGTRLTVL.

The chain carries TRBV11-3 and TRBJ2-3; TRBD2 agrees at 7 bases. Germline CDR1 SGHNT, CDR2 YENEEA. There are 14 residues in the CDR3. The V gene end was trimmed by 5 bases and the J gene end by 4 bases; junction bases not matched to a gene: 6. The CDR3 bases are TGTGCCAGCAGCGCTAGCGGCCCGGCAGATACGCAGTATTTT. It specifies CASSASGPADTQYF. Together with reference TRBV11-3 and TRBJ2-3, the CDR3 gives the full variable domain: EAGVVQSPRYKIIEKKQPVAFWCNPISGHNTLYWYLQNLGQGPELLIRYENEEAVDDSQLPKDRFSAERLKGVDSTLKIQPAELGDSAVYLCASSASGPADTQYFGPGTRLTVL.